Below, 29 T cell receptor beta chains from the same sample are listed, as sequenced in a study of cytomegalovirus exposure and HLA in healthy donors. The protocol was immunoSEQ multiplex PCR, while the TCRdb copy is restricted to in-frame clones and leaves out a portion. The sample consists of under 80,000 clones, 85% to 95% of them appearing once. The sequenced material came from PBMCs. Receptors originate from a young woman in good health and CMV-seronegative.

V gene TRBV9 combines with J gene TRBJ2-3; TRBD2 matches at 10 bases. V gave up 9 bases and J gave up 2 bases; unmatched junction bases: 15. Germline CDR1 and CDR2: SGDLS and YYNGEE. The CDR3 extends over 17 amino acids. CDR3 DNA sequence: TGTGCCACCTTGGAGCGGGAGGGCCTAAGAGTCACAGATACGCAGTATTTT. It yields the protein CATLEREGLRVTDTQYF.

The J gene is TRBJ2-1, the V gene TRBV4-1, with a possible D match to TRBD2 (6 bases). V lost 0 bases and J lost 4, with 19 bases in between. This CDR3 is 18 amino acids long. Germline values: CDR1 MGHRA, CDR2 YSYEKL. The CDR3 DNA reads as TGCGCCAGCAGCCAAGAACCCGGGCGGGGCCCTAGGTACAATGAGCAGTTCTTC. Its protein is CASSQEPGRGPRYNEQFF.

This clone was counted between two and nine times. CDR3 sequence reads: CASSSLAGGTNVNNEQFF. The CDR3 nucleotides read TGTGCCAGCAGTTCCCTAGCGGGAGGCACCAATGTAAACAATGAGCAGTTCTTC. The chain combines TRBV27 with TRBJ2-1; 11 nucleotides match TRBD2. V was pared by 4 bases and J by 5 bases, with 13 bases of the junction left unmatched. The CDR3 has 18 amino acids. Per germline, CDR1 MNHEY and CDR2 SMNVEV (reference sequence).

The CDR3 spells CASSEQGKSGYTF. In DNA, the CDR3 is TGTGCCAGCAGCGAGCAGGGGAAGTCTGGCTACACCTTC. The chain uses TRBV2 and TRBJ1-2, with D perhaps TRBD1 (6 bases). Trimming removed 6 bases at V and 7 bases at J, with 15 bases between. The CDR3 has 13 residues. Per the germline V gene, CDR1 is SNHLY and CDR2 is FYNNEI.

This rearrangement joins TRBV6-6 to TRBJ2-3, with D maybe TRBD2 (6 bases). Looked up from germline, CDR1 is MNHNY and CDR2 is SVGAGI (reference sequence). V was shortened by 6 bases and J by 6 bases, with 13 bases between the two germline ends. The CDR3 spans 13 residues. In DNA, the CDR3 is TGTGCCAGCAGGGCGGGGCCATCTGATACGCAGTATTTT. Its protein product is CASRAGPSDTQYF.

CDR3 loop: CAISAAGGQETQYF. CDR3 DNA sequence: TGTGCCATCAGTGCAGCGGGAGGGCAAGAGACCCAGTACTTC. This chain joins TRBV10-3 and TRBJ2-5, with 10 bases aligning to TRBD2. Germline CDR1 and CDR2: ENHRY and SYGVKD. V lost 4 bases and J lost 2; bases outside the gene matches: 1. The CDR3 length is 14 residues.

This sequence joins TRBV30 and TRBJ2-5; D remains ambiguous. The V gene's germline CDR1 is GTSNPN and CDR2 SVGIG (reference sequence). V was trimmed by 1 base and J by 5 bases, leaving 11 bases between them. This CDR3 has 13 amino acids. The CDR3 loop reads CAWSGLPRETQYF. DNA for the CDR3: TGTGCCTGGAGTGGACTGCCACGGGAGACCCAGTACTTC.

This rearrangement joins TRBV7-2 to TRBJ1-2; tentatively, D is TRBD1 (5 bases). The V end was cut by 4 bases, the J end by 2 bases, with 8 bases between. CDR1 and CDR2 from the germline V gene are SGHTA and FQGNSA. This CDR3 is 13 amino acids long. The CDR3 DNA sequence: TGTGCCAGCAGCTACGACAGCAACTATGGCTACACCTTC. Its translation: CASSYDSNYGYTF.

This clone is a singleton in its sample. V is TRBV27 and J is TRBJ2-7; 8 bases agree with TRBD1. V trimming: 5 bases; J trimming: 3 bases; junction bases outside the gene matches: 9. The CDR3 contains 15 residues. The V gene's germline CDR1 is MNHEY and CDR2 SMNVEV (reference sequence). CDR3 sequence (DNA): TGTGCCAGCAGTCCTGGCTCCGGACAGGGCTACGAGCAGTACTTC. Its translation is CASSPGSGQGYEQYF.

This sequence joins TRBV7-2 and TRBJ1-2, with a weak D call TRBD1 (5 bases). The germline V gene encodes CDR1 SGHTA and CDR2 FQGNSA. Trimming shortened V by 5 bases and J by 6 bases, and 13 bases separated the two germline ends. The CDR3 covers 13 residues. The CDR3 coding sequence is TGTGCCAGCAGCCAGGGAAGGGTCGATGGCTACACCTTC. It encodes CASSQGRVDGYTF.

The chain employs TRBV15 and TRBJ1-1, with D possibly matching TRBD1 (6 bases). This CDR3 comprises 14 residues. Germline CDR1 reads LNHNV; CDR2 reads YYDKDF (reference sequence). Trimming took off 0 bases at V and 1 base at J, with 6 bases between the two ends. This CDR3 reads CATSREGGNTEAFF. As DNA, the CDR3 is TGTGCCACCAGCAGAGAAGGGGGGAACACTGAAGCTTTCTTT.

This chain links TRBV19 with TRBJ1-5, with TRBD1 identical over 8 bases. Germline CDR1 LNHDA, CDR2 SQIVND (reference sequence). This CDR3 spans 16 amino acids. V lost 7 bases and J lost 0; bases outside the gene matches: 8. The CDR3, as DNA: TGTGCCAGTAAGGACAGGGCCTGGACTAGCAATCAGCCCCAGCATTTT. It specifies CASKDRAWTSNQPQHF. Variable domain in full (rest from reference TRBV19 and TRBJ1-5): DGGITQSPKYLFRKEGQNVTLSCEQNLNHDAMYWYRQDPGQGLRLIYYSQIVNDFQKGDIAEGYSVSREKKESFPLTVTSAQKNPTAFYLCASKDRAWTSNQPQHFGDGTRLSIL.

The V gene is TRBV10-3, the J gene TRBJ2-3; D might be TRBD2 (6 bases). CDR1 and CDR2 (germline): ENHRY, SYGVKD. The CDR3 consists of 14 residues. V was pared by 8 bases and J by 4 bases, with 16 bases between. CDR3 nucleotides: TGTGCCATCGGACCGAGGGAGGTTCCAGATACGCAGTATTTT. It translates to CAIGPREVPDTQYF.

The chain recombines TRBV9 with TRBJ2-5; D might be TRBD2 (7 bases). The CDR3 covers 14 residues. Trimming took 4 bases from V and 1 from J, leaving 11 bases between them. Germline-derived CDR1 and CDR2 are SGDLS and YYNGEE. CDR3 sequence (DNA): TGTGCCAGCAGCCGAGGGGGGGCCCAAGAGACCCAGTACTTC. Translating it yields CASSRGGAQETQYF.

CDR3 amino acids: CASSPGERTDYNEQFF. CDR3 DNA sequence: TGTGCCAGCAGCCCCGGTGAGCGGACAGACTACAATGAGCAGTTCTTC. V usage is TRBV5-6 and J usage is TRBJ2-1; tentative D call: TRBD1 (6 bases). CDR1 SGHDT and CDR2 YYEEEE come from the germline V gene. The length of the CDR3 is 16 residues. The ends were cut back, 4 bases at V and 3 bases at J, with 17 bases in the middle.

The count of this clone is one. This sequence joins TRBV19 and TRBJ1-5, with 8 bases aligning to TRBD1. Losses at the gene ends were 6 bases for V and 6 bases for J; bases not matched to a gene: 10. Looked up from germline, CDR1 is LNHDA and CDR2 is SQIVND (reference sequence). The CDR3 runs to 15 residues. This CDR3 reads CASSGETGAGQPQHF. The CDR3 bases are TGTGCCAGTAGCGGTGAGACAGGGGCCGGTCAGCCCCAGCATTTT.

This clone was observed a handful of times. The chain links TRBV9 to TRBJ2-2; D gene uncertain. This CDR3 region has 12 residues. The germline V gene has CDR1 SGDLS and CDR2 YYNGEE. V was pared by 4 bases and J by 8 bases, with 9 bases between. CDR3 residues: CASSFSQGELFF. CDR3 bases: TGTGCCAGCAGCTTCTCCCAGGGGGAGCTGTTTTTT. The full variable domain, its missing parts supplied by reference TRBV9 and TRBJ2-2, is DSGVTQTPKHLITATGQRVTLRCSPRSGDLSVYWYQQSLDQGLQFLIQYYNGEERAKGNILERFSAQQFPDLHSELNLSSLELGDSALYFCASSFSQGELFFGEGSRLTVL.

The chain employs TRBV4-3 and TRBJ2-1, with D maybe TRBD2 (5 bases). Germline lookup yields CDR1 LGHNA and CDR2 YSLEER. V was cut by 0 bases and J by 13 bases, with 16 bases left in between. The CDR3 contains 14 residues. CDR3 sequence reads: CASSQDTAGELQFF. For the CDR3, the DNA is TGCGCCAGCAGCCAAGATACCGCCGGGGAATTACAGTTCTTC.

The chain couples TRBV11-2 to TRBJ1-4; 7 bases are a match to TRBD1. CDR1 is SGHAT, CDR2 FQNNGV, per germline. The V segment lost 1 base and the J segment 5 bases; nucleotides outside the gene matches: 16. The CDR3 runs 19 residues. The chain's CDR3 is CASSLAPPGRTGFNEKLFF. Here the CDR3 DNA reads TGTGCCAGCAGCTTAGCCCCCCCGGGCCGGACAGGTTTCAATGAAAAACTGTTTTTT.

V gene TRBV30 combines with J gene TRBJ1-1; TRBD1 is a possible D gene (5 bases). CDR3 length: 12 residues. Trimming took 7 bases from V and 0 from J, leaving 9 bases between them. Germline V gene data show CDR1 as GTSNPN and CDR2 as SVGIG (reference sequence). CDR3 in amino acids: CAFIGVNTEAFF. The CDR3 DNA follows: TGTGCCTTCATAGGGGTGAACACTGAAGCTTTCTTT.

This sequence joins TRBV5-1 and TRBJ2-1; 7 positions match TRBD2. Germline loops: CDR1 SGHRS, CDR2 YFSETQ. Germline trimming cut 4 bases from V and 5 bases from J; bases unmatched to any gene: 15. This CDR3 spans 17 amino acids. Written as DNA, the CDR3 is TGCGCCAGCAGCCCACCCTACGGGGGAGGGGCCCACAATGAGCAGTTCTTC. Translated, it gives CASSPPYGGGAHNEQFF.

This chain joins TRBV5-6 and TRBJ2-7, with 9 bases aligning to TRBD1. V dropped 0 bases and J dropped 2; count of bases not matched to a gene: 6. CDR3 length: 16 amino acids. Germline CDR1 reads SGHDT; CDR2 reads YYEEEE. This CDR3 reads CASSLATGTGTYEQYF. In DNA form, the CDR3 reads TGTGCCAGCAGCTTGGCCACCGGGACAGGGACCTACGAGCAGTACTTC.

V is TRBV5-8 and J is TRBJ2-7; TRBD1 matches 8 bases. Germline-derived CDR1 and CDR2 are SGHTS and YDEGEE. J gave up 6 bases and V 0 bases, and 11 bases lay outside the gene matches. There are 16 residues in the CDR3. Here the CDR3 reads CASSLEGQAQGGEQYF. The CDR3 region has the DNA TGTGCCAGCAGCTTGGAAGGTCAGGCACAGGGGGGCGAGCAGTACTTC. Complete variable domain (other parts from reference TRBV5-8 and TRBJ2-7): EAGVTQSPTHLIKTRGQQATLRCSPISGHTSVYWYQQALGLGLQFLLWYDEGEERNRGNFPPRFSGRQFPNYSSELNVNALELEDSALYLCASSLEGQAQGGEQYFGPGTRLTVT.

The rearrangement links TRBV5-1 to TRBJ2-7, with 12 bases matching TRBD1. Trimming removed 4 bases from V and 5 bases from J; junction bases left unmatched: 7. The CDR3 is 15 residues long. The V gene's germline CDR1 is SGHRS and CDR2 YFSETQ. The CDR3 spells CASSPGTGGPHEQYF. The CDR3 nucleotides read TGCGCCAGCAGCCCCGGGACAGGGGGCCCCCACGAGCAGTACTTC.

V and J are TRBV6-1 and TRBJ2-5; TRBD2 aligns across 8 bases. Germline values: CDR1 MNHNS, CDR2 SASEGT. The CDR3 spans 15 residues. Trimming at V came to 6 bases and at J to 2 bases, leaving 8 bases not matched to a gene. CDR3 in amino acids: CASSPLAGGQETQYF. CDR3 nucleotides: TGTGCCAGCAGCCCTCTGGCGGGAGGACAAGAGACCCAGTACTTC.

This chain uses TRBV4-1 with TRBJ2-1; TRBD2 agrees at 7 bases. The CDR3 extends over 20 amino acids. Losses at the gene ends were 0 bases for V and 3 bases for J; bases not matched to a gene: 17. Germline CDR1 reads MGHRA; CDR2 reads YSYEKL. CDR3 region: CASSQDFAVSAGAVYNEQFF. The DNA for the CDR3 is TGCGCCAGCAGCCAAGATTTTGCTGTTTCGGCGGGAGCTGTCTACAATGAGCAGTTCTTC.

CDR3 DNA sequence: TGTGCCAGCAGTTTACGACAGCCCTACGAGCAGTACTTC. Protein: CASSLRQPYEQYF. This rearrangement joins TRBV27 to TRBJ2-7, with a weak D call TRBD1 (5 bases). Germline V gives CDR1 MNHEY, CDR2 SMNVEV (reference sequence). The CDR3 runs to 13 residues. The germline V and J ends were trimmed by 2 bases and 2 bases, with 7 bases remaining between them.

This chain joins TRBV7-9 and TRBJ2-7, with no clear D. The CDR3 totals 13 residues. Per germline, CDR1 SEHNR and CDR2 FQNEAQ (reference sequence). V was pared by 1 base and J by 4 bases, with 8 bases between. CDR3 region: CASSLVSFYEQYF. CDR3 nucleotides: TGTGCCAGCAGCTTAGTATCCTTTTACGAGCAGTACTTC.

The rearrangement links TRBV5-1 to TRBJ1-1; possibly TRBD1 for D (6 bases). Germline V gives CDR1 SGHRS, CDR2 YFSETQ. The CDR3 runs 15 residues. V lost 0 bases and J 4 bases, leaving 13 bases between the germline ends. The CDR3: CASSLGTGSVTEAFF. CDR3 sequence (DNA): TGCGCCAGCAGCTTGGGAACAGGGAGCGTCACTGAAGCTTTCTTT. Together with reference TRBV5-1 and TRBJ1-1, the CDR3 gives the full variable domain: KAGVTQTPRYLIKTRGQQVTLSCSPISGHRSVSWYQQTPGQGLQFLFEYFSETQRNKGNFPGRFSGRQFSNSRSEMNVSTLELGDSALYLCASSLGTGSVTEAFFGQGTRLTVV.